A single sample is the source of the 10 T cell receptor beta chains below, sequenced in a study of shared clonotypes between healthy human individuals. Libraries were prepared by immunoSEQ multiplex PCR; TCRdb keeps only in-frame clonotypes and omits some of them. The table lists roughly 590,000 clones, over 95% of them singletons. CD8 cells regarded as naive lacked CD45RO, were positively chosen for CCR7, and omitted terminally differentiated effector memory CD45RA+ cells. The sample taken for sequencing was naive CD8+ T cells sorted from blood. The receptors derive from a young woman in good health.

For the CDR3, the DNA is TGTGCCAGCAGCAGCACGGGGAAAGGGGCCTACGAGCAGTACTTC. Amino acids: CASSSTGKGAYEQYF. This chain connects TRBV6-5 to TRBJ2-7; D may match TRBD1 or TRBD2 (5 bases each). From germline, CDR1 is MNHEY and CDR2 SVGAGI. V was trimmed by 6 bases and J by 2 bases, leaving 17 bases between them. This CDR3 region has 15 residues.

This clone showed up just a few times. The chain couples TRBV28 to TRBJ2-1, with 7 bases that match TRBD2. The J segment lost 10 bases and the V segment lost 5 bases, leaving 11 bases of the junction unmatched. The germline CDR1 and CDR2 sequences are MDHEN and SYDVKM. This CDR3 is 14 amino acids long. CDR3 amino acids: CASSTRPGREEQFF. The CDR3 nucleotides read TGTGCCAGCAGTACAAGGCCGGGGCGGGAGGAGCAGTTCTTC.

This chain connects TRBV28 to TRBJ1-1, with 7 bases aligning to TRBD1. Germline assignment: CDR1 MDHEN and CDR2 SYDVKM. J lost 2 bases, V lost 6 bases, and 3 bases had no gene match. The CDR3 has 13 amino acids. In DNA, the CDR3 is TGTGCCAGCAGAAACAGGGGCAACACTGAAGCTTTCTTT. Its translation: CASRNRGNTEAFF.

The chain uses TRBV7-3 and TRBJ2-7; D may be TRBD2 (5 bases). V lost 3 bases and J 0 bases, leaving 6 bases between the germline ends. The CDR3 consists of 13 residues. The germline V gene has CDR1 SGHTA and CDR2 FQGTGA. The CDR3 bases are TGTGCCAGCAGCTTTGGGAGCTCCTACGAGCAGTACTTC. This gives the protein CASSFGSSYEQYF.

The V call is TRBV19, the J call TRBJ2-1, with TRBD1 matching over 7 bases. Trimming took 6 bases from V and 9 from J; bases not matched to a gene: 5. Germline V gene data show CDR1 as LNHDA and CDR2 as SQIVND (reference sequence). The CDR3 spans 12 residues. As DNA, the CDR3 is TGTGCCAGTAGCCCACAGGGGATTGAGCAGTTCTTC. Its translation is CASSPQGIEQFF.

CDR3 coding DNA: TGTGCCAGCAGTTACGAGGGAGAGGGGAACAATGAGCAGTTCTTC. The encoded protein is CASSYEGEGNNEQFF. The V call is TRBV6-6, the J call TRBJ2-1; perhaps D is TRBD1 or TRBD2 (5 bases each). This CDR3 region has 15 residues. V lost 2 bases and J 5 bases, leaving 13 bases between the germline ends. CDR1 and CDR2 (germline): MNHNY, SVGAGI (reference sequence).

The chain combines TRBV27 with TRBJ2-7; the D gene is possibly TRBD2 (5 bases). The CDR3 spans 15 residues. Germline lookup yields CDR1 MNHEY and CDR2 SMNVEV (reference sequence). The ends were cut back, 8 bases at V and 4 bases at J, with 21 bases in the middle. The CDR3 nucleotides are TGTGCCAGCGGTAAGGACGCAGAGGGCCCTTACGAGCAGTACTTC. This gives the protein CASGKDAEGPYEQYF.

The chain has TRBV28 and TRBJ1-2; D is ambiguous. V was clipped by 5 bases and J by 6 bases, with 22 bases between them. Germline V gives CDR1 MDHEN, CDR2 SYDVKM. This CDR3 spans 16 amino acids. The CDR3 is CASSHLPTDEGNGYTF. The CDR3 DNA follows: TGTGCCAGCAGTCACTTACCGACCGACGAGGGTAATGGCTACACCTTC.

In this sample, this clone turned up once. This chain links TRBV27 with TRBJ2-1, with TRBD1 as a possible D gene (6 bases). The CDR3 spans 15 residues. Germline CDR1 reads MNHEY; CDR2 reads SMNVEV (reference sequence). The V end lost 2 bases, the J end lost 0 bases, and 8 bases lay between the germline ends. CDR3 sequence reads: CASSLEGDSYNEQFF. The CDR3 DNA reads TGTGCCAGCAGTTTAGAGGGGGACTCCTACAATGAGCAGTTCTTC.

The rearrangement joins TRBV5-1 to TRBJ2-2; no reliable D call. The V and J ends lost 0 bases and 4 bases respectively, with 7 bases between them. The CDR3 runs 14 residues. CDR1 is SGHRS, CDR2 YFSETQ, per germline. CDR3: CASSLDASTGELFF. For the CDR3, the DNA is TGCGCCAGCAGCTTGGACGCGAGCACCGGGGAGCTGTTTTTT.